Listed below are T cell receptor beta chains from one sample, sequenced in a study of blood T cell dynamics during melanoma immunotherapy. Method: immunoSEQ multiplex PCR; TCRdb's copy keeps in-frame clones and lacks some. The sample includes over 13,000 clones, 85% of them seen just once. The sample was blood, taken from a patient treated with checkpoint blockade. These TCRs come from a human donor with melanoma. Each CDR3 is given with its conserved first and last residue. Each record gives: V gene, D gene, clone size, CDR3 length, J gene, CDR3 DNA, CDR3 protein. A D gene is named only where the DNA matches it firmly. Clone size appears in some rows only: once, few, many, or a class for an expanded clone.

>TRBV6-1|-|-|12|TRBJ2-2
TGTGCCAGACGGTCCCCCGCCGGGGAGCTGTTTTTT
CARRSPAGELFF
>TRBV18|-|-|15|TRBJ2-1
TGTGCCAGCTCAGTCGTAGGGGCGCGGAACAATGAGCAGTTCTTC
CASSVVGARNNEQFF
>TRBV20-1|-|-|11|TRBJ1-1
TGCAGTGTACCACGGAACACTGAAGCTTTCTTT
CSVPRNTEAFF
>TRBV6-6|-|-|16|TRBJ2-1
TGTGCCAGCAGTTACCCAGGGACCAGCGGTCACAATGAGCAGTTCTTC
CASSYPGTSGHNEQFF
>TRBV27|TRBD1|-|17|TRBJ1-3
TGTGCCAGCAGCCGTACGGGACAGGGGATGTCTGGAAACACCATATATTTT
CASSRTGQGMSGNTIYF
>TRBV2|-|-|16|TRBJ2-7
TGTGCCAGCAGTGGAACTGGGACATCGGCCTCCTACGAGCAGTACTTC
CASSGTGTSASYEQYF
>TRBV5-1|TRBD1|-|13|TRBJ1-3
TGCGCCAGCGGGGACAGCTCTGGAAACACCATATATTTT
CASGDSSGNTIYF
>TRBV7-8|TRBD1|-|14|TRBJ2-7
TGTGCCAGCAGCTCTACGGGACAGGGCGACGAGCAGTACTTC
CASSSTGQGDEQYF
>TRBV7-9|-|few|14|TRBJ1-6
TGTGCCAGCAGCTTATACAGTATCAATTCACCCCTCCACTTT
CASSLYSINSPLHF
>TRBV14|-|few|17|TRBJ1-3
TGTGCCAGCAGCCAAGATTATGGCCGGGAGGCTGGAAACACCATATATTTT
CASSQDYGREAGNTIYF
>TRBV7-9|TRBD1|few|14|TRBJ1-2
TGTGCCAGCACCGACAGGGGGCATGGCTATGGCTACACCTTC
CASTDRGHGYGYTF
>TRBV5-5|-|-|17|TRBJ2-1
TGTGCCAGCAGCATTATCCGACTGAACCCCTCCTACAATGAGCAGTTCTTC
CASSIIRLNPSYNEQFF
>TRBV7-9|TRBD1|few|15|TRBJ1-2
TGTGCCAGCAGCTTTAGTTACAGGGGTGATTATGGCTACACCTTC
CASSFSYRGDYGYTF
>TRBV6-5|-|-|12|TRBJ1-5
TGTGCCAGCAGGGATGGACAGCCAGCCCAGCATTTT
CASRDGQPAQHF
>TRBV6-6|TRBD1|-|15|TRBJ2-2
TGTGCCAGCATTAACCGGGACAGGGGTACCGGGGAGCTGTTTTTT
CASINRDRGTGELFF
>TRBV11-2|TRBD2|-|15|TRBJ2-3
TGTGCCAGCAGCTTTAGCGGGAGTAGCACAGATACGCAGTATTTT
CASSFSGSSTDTQYF
>TRBV19|TRBD2|-|14|TRBJ2-5
TGTGCCAGTAGTATACTAGCGGGGGATGAGACCCAGTACTTC
CASSILAGDETQYF
>TRBV13|TRBD1|-|13|TRBJ1-1
TGTGCCACTAAGGACAGGTCCCACACTGAAGCTTTCTTT
CATKDRSHTEAFF
>TRBV19|TRBD1|-|16|TRBJ2-5
TGTGCCAGTAGTACCCACCCGCCCGGACAGGCGGAGACCCAGTACTTC
CASSTHPPGQAETQYF
>TRBV14|TRBD1|few|13|TRBJ1-6
TGTGCCACCCAGACAGGGTCAAATTCACCCCTCCACTTT
CATQTGSNSPLHF
>TRBV9|TRBD2|-|15|TRBJ2-7
TGTGCCAGCAGCGTAGCTAGCGGGGGGGCGAATGAGCAGTACTTC
CASSVASGGANEQYF
>TRBV28|TRBD2|once|15|TRBJ2-5
TGTGCCAGCAGCCAGGGGAGCGGGGGGCAGGAGACCCAGTACTTC
CASSQGSGGQETQYF
>TRBV15|-|-|13|TRBJ1-1
TGTGCCACCAGCAGCCAGGGAGACACTGAAGCTTTCTTT
CATSSQGDTEAFF
>TRBV5-1|TRBD2|-|17|TRBJ2-1
TGCGCCAGCAGCTTGGGGACTAGCGGGTCATCCTACAATGAGCAGTTCTTC
CASSLGTSGSSYNEQFF
>TRBV6-5|-|-|14|TRBJ1-2
TGTGCCAGCAGTTACTCTTCCGGGCCATATGGCTACACCTTC
CASSYSSGPYGYTF
>TRBV10-3|TRBD1|-|14|TRBJ2-7
TGTGCCATCAGCCTGGGACAGATAAGCTACGAGCAGTACTTC
CAISLGQISYEQYF
>TRBV28|-|-|14|TRBJ2-5
TGTGCCAGCACCTCCTGGGGGAGGCAAGAGACCCAGTACTTC
CASTSWGRQETQYF
>TRBV5-1|TRBD1|-|12|TRBJ1-2
TGCGCCAGCAGCCAGGGGGACTATGGCTACACCTTC
CASSQGDYGYTF
>TRBV30|-|-|13|TRBJ1-6
TGTGCCTGGAGGCAGCTGGGGGGTTCACCCCTCCACTTT
CAWRQLGGSPLHF
>TRBV28|TRBD2|-|14|TRBJ2-5
TGTGCCACTGGGACTAGCGGGGGGGAGTGGACCCAGTACTTC
CATGTSGGEWTQYF
>TRBV2|-|-|12|TRBJ2-3
TGTGCCAGGGGGGGCCCCACAGATACGCAGTATTTT
CARGGPTDTQYF
>TRBV2|TRBD2|-|14|TRBJ2-1
TGTGCCAGCAGTGAGACCTCACGGGGGGATGAGCAGTTCTTC
CASSETSRGDEQFF